A single sample gave rise to the 30 T cell receptor beta chains below, sequenced in a study of blood T cell repertoires in COVID-19. Profiled with immunoSEQ multiplex PCR; TCRdb holds only in-frame clones, not every one. The table lists about 200,000 clones, 85% to 90% of them singletons. Sequencing was carried out using peripheral blood. All receptors derive from a man aged 35 to 55 with active or convalescent COVID-19.

The rearrangement links TRBV19 to TRBJ2-1; 7 bases agree with TRBD2. V shed 4 bases and J 7 bases; nucleotides not matched to a gene: 13. CDR1 is LNHDA, CDR2 SQIVND, per germline (reference sequence). The CDR3 sequence is 16 residues long. As DNA, the CDR3 is TGTGCCAGTAGTAGCGATCTAAGGGGAGGGCGAAATGAGCAGTTCTTC. It codes for CASSSDLRGGRNEQFF.

The CDR3 sequence: CASRATGVETQYF. CDR3 coding DNA: TGTGCCAGCAGGGCGACAGGGGTGGAGACCCAGTACTTC. The rearrangement uses TRBV6-5 and TRBJ2-5, with TRBD1 matching 8 bases. The trim removed 6 bases at V and 5 bases at J, leaving 5 bases unmatched. The CDR3 loop spans 13 amino acids. Germline-derived CDR1 and CDR2 are MNHEY and SVGAGI.

The rearrangement uses TRBV14 and TRBJ1-5; D is uncertain. Germline lookup yields CDR1 SGHDN and CDR2 FVKESK. This CDR3 spans 13 amino acids. Trimming left V 4 bases short and J 0 bases short, with 4 bases between. The DNA for the CDR3 is TGTGCCAGCAGCCTCTATAGCAATCAGCCCCAGCATTTT. Amino acid sequence: CASSLYSNQPQHF.

The rearrangement joins TRBV27 to TRBJ1-4; TRBD1 aligns across 9 bases. This CDR3 is built from 20 residues. V trimming: 1 base; J trimming: 3 bases; junction bases outside the gene matches: 15. From germline, CDR1 is MNHEY and CDR2 SMNVEV (reference sequence). The DNA for the CDR3 is TGTGCCAGCAGTTTATATCTTGGGACAGGGACTGTTGTGGCTAATGAAAAACTGTTTTTT. Protein: CASSLYLGTGTVVANEKLFF.

The chain couples TRBV19 to TRBJ2-3, with 9 nucleotides matching TRBD2. Trimming cost V 3 bases and J 5 bases; bases outside gene matches: 3. CDR3 length: 14 amino acids. The germline V gene encodes CDR1 LNHDA and CDR2 SQIVND (reference sequence). The CDR3 bases are TGTGCCAGTAGTATCTGGCGGGAGGGAGATACGCAGTATTTT. The encoded protein is CASSIWREGDTQYF.

The chain carries TRBV12-5 and TRBJ2-5; D is undetermined. The V end lost 6 bases, the J end lost 4 bases, and 6 bases lay between the germline ends. Germline assignment: CDR1 LGHNT and CDR2 FRNRAP. This CDR3 region has 11 residues. The CDR3 here is CASGLIETQYF. Here the CDR3 DNA reads TGTGCTAGTGGACTGATAGAGACCCAGTACTTC.

J is TRBJ2-2 and V is TRBV7-2; TRBD1 might be the D (8 bases). The CDR3 covers 17 residues. Germline CDR1 and CDR2: SGHTA and FQGNSA. V gave up 5 bases and J gave up 5 bases, with 21 bases separating them. DNA of the CDR3: TGTGCCAGCAGCCCGGGGGGACAGGCCACGAGAACCGGGGAGCTGTTTTTT. Translated, it gives CASSPGGQATRTGELFF.

V usage is TRBV5-1 and J usage is TRBJ2-2; TRBD1 matches at 9 bases. The CDR3 sequence is 15 residues long. J was trimmed by 4 bases and V by 6 bases; bases with no gene match: 7. CDR1 is SGHRS, CDR2 YFSETQ, per germline. The DNA for the CDR3 is TGCGCCAGCACCCTAGGGACAGGGCGCACCGGGGAGCTGTTTTTT. It specifies CASTLGTGRTGELFF. Drawing the rest from reference TRBV5-1 and TRBJ2-2, the complete variable domain is KAGVTQTPRYLIKTRGQQVTLSCSPISGHRSVSWYQQTPGQGLQFLFEYFSETQRNKGNFPGRFSGRQFSNSRSEMNVSTLELGDSALYLCASTLGTGRTGELFFGEGSRLTVL.

The count of this clone is one. This chain joins TRBV20-1 and TRBJ1-3, with 8 positions matching TRBD1. V lost 2 bases and J lost 10; bases outside the gene matches: 1. CDR3 size: 11 residues. CDR1 and CDR2 from the germline V gene are DFQATT and SNEGSKA (reference sequence). The CDR3 protein is CSARTGGTIYF. The CDR3 nucleotides are TGCAGTGCTAGAACAGGGGGGACCATATATTTT.

The V call is TRBV20-1, the J call TRBJ1-1; D gene unclear. Between the trimmed V and J ends, which lost 3 bases and 6 bases, there was a span of 14 bases. The CDR3 runs to 13 residues. The germline CDR1 and CDR2 sequences are DFQATT and SNEGSKA (reference sequence). DNA of the CDR3: TGCAGTGCTAGTGCCGAGGCCAAGGCTGAAGCTTTCTTT. Its translation is CSASAEAKAEAFF.

The chain uses TRBV5-1 and TRBJ2-5, with unresolved D. V dropped 2 bases and J dropped 1 base, with 9 bases sitting between them. Germline CDR1 is SGHRS and CDR2 is YFSETQ. The CDR3 is 14 residues long. The CDR3 region has the DNA TGCGCCAGCAGCTTAACGGCAGGCCAAGAGACCCAGTACTTC. It translates to CASSLTAGQETQYF.

In DNA form, the CDR3 reads TGTGCCAGCAGCTTAGCAACAGGACTAGCGCGAGGAGAGACCCAGTACTTC. Amino acids: CASSLATGLARGETQYF. The chain couples TRBV7-6 to TRBJ2-5, with TRBD2 matching 9 bases. This CDR3 region has 17 residues. Unmatched junction bases numbered 9, after V lost 0 bases and J lost 4 bases. Germline CDR1 and CDR2: SGHVS and FNYEAQ.

The chain recombines TRBV3-1 (or the pseudogene TRBV3-2) with TRBJ2-7; 9 bases map to TRBD1. V was pared by 1 base and J by 6 bases, with 7 bases of the junction left unmatched. Germline V gene sequence: CDR1 LGHDT, CDR2 YNNKEL (reference sequence). The CDR3 contains 15 residues. The CDR3 sequence is CASSQGTGDLGEQYF. CDR3 bases: TGTGCCAGCAGCCAAGGGACAGGGGATTTAGGCGAGCAGTACTTC.

The chain is built from TRBV6-6 and TRBJ1-1; 7 nucleotides match TRBD1. The CDR3 spans 14 residues. Looked up from germline, CDR1 is MNHNY and CDR2 is SVGAGI (reference sequence). J was trimmed by 5 bases and V by 5 bases; bases with no gene match: 8. The CDR3 sequence: CASSPRDSRTEAFF. CDR3 coding DNA: TGTGCCAGCAGTCCCAGGGACAGCCGGACTGAAGCTTTCTTT.

V gene TRBV5-1 combines with J gene TRBJ2-3; a possible D gene is TRBD2 (6 bases). This CDR3 has 16 amino acids. The V end was cut by 5 bases, the J end by 1 base, with 17 bases between. The germline CDR1 and CDR2 sequences are SGHRS and YFSETQ. The CDR3 DNA is TGCGCCAGCAGGGAGGGGACGAGGGGTGGCACAGATACGCAGTATTTT. This codes for CASREGTRGGTDTQYF.

The rearrangement joins TRBV12-5 to TRBJ2-3; no clear D gene. CDR1 is LGHNT, CDR2 FRNRAP, per germline. The CDR3 has 12 amino acids. Between the trimmed V and J ends, which lost 5 bases and 5 bases, there was a span of 8 bases. For the CDR3, the DNA is TGTGCTAGTGGTGCCCGTAGAGATACGCAGTATTTT. Encoded protein: CASGARRDTQYF.

The J gene is TRBJ2-5, the V gene TRBV3-1 (or the pseudogene TRBV3-2), with TRBD2 identical over 11 bases. J was trimmed by 1 base and V by 4 bases; bases with no gene match: 5. The germline CDR1 and CDR2 sequences are LGHDT and YNNKEL (reference sequence). The CDR3 runs to 16 residues. The CDR3: CASSPQTSGIQETQYF. CDR3 bases: TGTGCCAGCAGCCCTCAGACTAGCGGGATCCAAGAGACCCAGTACTTC.

The chain employs TRBV6-6 and TRBJ2-1; unclear D gene. Germline CDR1 reads MNHNY; CDR2 reads SVGAGI (reference sequence). Between the trimmed V and J ends, which lost 8 bases and 5 bases, there was a span of 7 bases. The CDR3 consists of 11 residues. The CDR3 DNA reads TGTGCCAGCGTATTCCACAATGAGCAGTTCTTC. It codes for CASVFHNEQFF.

The rearrangement uses TRBV5-4 and TRBJ1-1; D might be TRBD1 (5 bases). From germline, CDR1 is SGHNT and CDR2 YYREEE (reference sequence). V lost 0 bases to trimming and J lost 4 bases, with 13 bases between them. The CDR3 totals 15 residues. The CDR3 loop is CASSLVGGWGTEAFF. The CDR3 coding sequence is TGTGCCAGCAGCTTGGTGGGGGGATGGGGCACTGAAGCTTTCTTT.

The DNA of the CDR3 is TGCGCCAGCAGCCAAGGCTGGGGGGTCGCTGAAGCTTTCTTT. Encoded protein: CASSQGWGVAEAFF. The chain couples TRBV4-1 to TRBJ1-1; tentatively, D is TRBD1 (5 bases). The germline V gene encodes CDR1 MGHRA and CDR2 YSYEKL. Trimming stripped 1 base from V and 6 bases from J, with 12 bases between. The CDR3 spans 14 residues.

On this clone itself: At the DNA level, this CDR3 is encoded by other sequences in the same sample as well. V is TRBV12-3 or TRBV12-4 and J is TRBJ1-1, with D maybe TRBD1 (5 bases). V lost 3 bases and J 4 bases, leaving 9 bases between the germline ends. The CDR3 consists of 13 residues. The CDR3 region is CASSLNGGTEAFF. In DNA form, the CDR3 reads TGTGCCAGCAGTTTGAACGGGGGCACTGAAGCTTTCTTT.

The chain carries TRBV4-1 and TRBJ2-5; 10 nucleotides line up with TRBD1. V was pared by 4 bases and J by 3 bases, with 5 bases of the junction left unmatched. The CDR3 covers 15 residues. Germline V gives CDR1 MGHRA, CDR2 YSYEKL. This CDR3 is CASSPGQGFEETQYF. In nucleotides, the CDR3 is TGCGCCAGCAGCCCGGGACAGGGGTTTGAAGAGACCCAGTACTTC.

The V and J genes are TRBV19 and TRBJ1-5, with 8 nucleotides matching TRBD1. The CDR3 sequence is 14 residues long. CDR1 LNHDA and CDR2 SQIVND come from the germline V gene (reference sequence). V shed 5 bases and J 7 bases; nucleotides not matched to a gene: 7. CDR3 sequence: CASSPDRVLQPQHF. The CDR3, as DNA: TGTGCCAGTAGTCCGGACAGGGTGTTACAGCCCCAGCATTTT. Variable domain in full (rest from reference TRBV19 and TRBJ1-5): DGGITQSPKYLFRKEGQNVTLSCEQNLNHDAMYWYRQDPGQGLRLIYYSQIVNDFQKGDIAEGYSVSREKKESFPLTVTSAQKNPTAFYLCASSPDRVLQPQHFGDGTRLSIL.

This clone was recorded once. The CDR3 loop is CASSSQGALAKNIQYF. CDR3 coding DNA: TGTGCCAGCAGTTCACAGGGGGCACTAGCCAAAAACATTCAGTACTTC. This chain connects TRBV6-6 to TRBJ2-4, with 9 bases identical to TRBD1. The CDR3 runs to 16 residues. Trimming at V came to 4 bases and at J to 0 bases, leaving 4 bases not matched to a gene. Germline V gene data show CDR1 as MNHNY and CDR2 as SVGAGI (reference sequence).

The rearrangement uses TRBV3-1 (or the pseudogene TRBV3-2) and TRBJ2-5, with a possible D match to TRBD1 (5 bases). CDR1 LGHDT and CDR2 YNNKEL come from the germline V gene (reference sequence). The V end lost 0 bases, the J end lost 2 bases, and 10 bases lay between the germline ends. The CDR3 extends over 15 amino acids. The CDR3 region is CASSQDHQGQETQYF. The CDR3 DNA reads TGTGCCAGCAGCCAAGACCACCAGGGACAAGAGACCCAGTACTTC.

The V and J genes are TRBV19 and TRBJ1-5, with 10 bases that match TRBD1. CDR1 and CDR2 from the germline V gene are LNHDA and SQIVND (reference sequence). The junction had 2 bases not matched to a gene; V was cut back by 7 bases and J by 5 bases. CDR3 length: 13 amino acids. CDR3 bases: TGTGCCAGTATTGGGACAGGGGATCAGCCCCAGCATTTT. It encodes CASIGTGDQPQHF.

The chain joins TRBV9 to TRBJ2-7; D possibly corresponds to TRBD2 (5 bases). Deletions cut 4 bases from V and 6 bases from J, with 23 bases between. Germline assignment: CDR1 SGDLS and CDR2 YYNGEE. The CDR3 runs 16 residues. Here the CDR3 reads CASSINDGLPSPEQYF. CDR3 DNA: TGTGCCAGCAGCATCAATGACGGACTCCCCTCTCCCGAGCAGTACTTC.

The V gene is TRBV7-2, the J gene TRBJ2-5; D uncertain. Trimming took off 2 bases at V and 0 bases at J, with 7 bases between the two ends. From germline, CDR1 is SGHTA and CDR2 FQGNSA. The CDR3 is 14 residues long. CDR3 region: CASSLYSNQETQYF. The CDR3, as DNA: TGTGCCAGCAGCTTATATAGCAACCAAGAGACCCAGTACTTC.

This rearrangement joins TRBV7-2 to TRBJ1-2; 7 nucleotides match TRBD1. Germline-derived CDR1 and CDR2 are SGHTA and FQGNSA. The CDR3 totals 13 residues. Unmatched junction bases numbered 6, after V lost 6 bases and J lost 5 bases. CDR3 coding DNA: TGTGCCAGCAGTGCGGAACAGGGGTATGGCTACACCTTC. As protein: CASSAEQGYGYTF.

This clone was detected once. The gene calls are TRBV5-4 and TRBJ2-7; TRBD2 might be the D (5 bases). The CDR3 is made up of 13 amino acids. The V and J ends lost 0 bases and 2 bases respectively, with 6 bases between them. Per the germline V gene, CDR1 is SGHNT and CDR2 is YYREEE (reference sequence). CDR3: CASSLGGTYEQYF. As DNA, the CDR3 is TGTGCCAGCAGCTTGGGAGGGACCTACGAGCAGTACTTC.